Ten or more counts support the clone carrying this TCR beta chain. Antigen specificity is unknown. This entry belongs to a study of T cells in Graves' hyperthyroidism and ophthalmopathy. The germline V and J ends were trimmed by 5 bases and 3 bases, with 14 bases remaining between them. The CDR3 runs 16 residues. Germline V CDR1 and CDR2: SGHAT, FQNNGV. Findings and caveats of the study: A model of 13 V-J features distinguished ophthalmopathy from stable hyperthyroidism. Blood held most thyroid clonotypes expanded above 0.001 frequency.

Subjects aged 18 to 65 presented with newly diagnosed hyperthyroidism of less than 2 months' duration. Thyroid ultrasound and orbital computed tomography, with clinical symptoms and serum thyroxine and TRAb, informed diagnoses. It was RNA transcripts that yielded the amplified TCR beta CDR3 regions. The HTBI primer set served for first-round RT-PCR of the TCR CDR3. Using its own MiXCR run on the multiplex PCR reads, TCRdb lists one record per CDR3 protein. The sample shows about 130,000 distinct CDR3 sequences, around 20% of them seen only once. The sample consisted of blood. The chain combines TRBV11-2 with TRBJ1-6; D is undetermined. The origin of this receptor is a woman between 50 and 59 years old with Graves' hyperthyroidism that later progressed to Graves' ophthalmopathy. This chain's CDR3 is CASSQAHTGYNSPLHF. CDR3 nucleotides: TGTGCCAGCAGCCAAGCCCATACCGGCTATAATTCACCCCTCCACTTT.